Described below is a single T cell receptor beta chain sequence and its context. CDR1 and CDR2 (germline): MNHEY, SVGAGI. The CDR3 contains 15 residues. Trimming removed 3 bases at V and 3 bases at J, with 12 bases between. This sample was taken from a study of blood T cell repertoires in COVID-19. About the research overall: Sites across the United States, Italy and Spain contributed samples from acute and convalescent COVID-19. Sources were T cells, B-cell-depleted T cells, or PBMCs; the material itself was cDNA or gDNA.

Methods used by the authors: Quantification of nucleated cells was approximated via reference gene primer amplification. Profiled with immunoSEQ multiplex PCR; TCRdb holds only in-frame clones, not every one. From that table come the V and J calls and clone size; the DNA was used to work out D and trimming. The table has about 160,000 clones, about 81% seen once; the top ten hold 11%. The TCR was taken from a human donor in a cohort sampled during active COVID-19. Source material: peripheral blood. The genes are TRBV6-5 and TRBJ1-5; no firm D call. CDR3 DNA: TGTGCCAGCAGTTATTCGCAGGCCCCCAATCAGCCCCAGCATTTT. This codes for CASSYSQAPNQPQHF.